This entry lists 2 T cell receptor beta chains sequenced from one sample in a study of T cell repertoires in cytomegalovirus infection. TCRdb re-called the reads through MiXCR, storing one row per CDR3 protein. The sample has some 280,000 distinct CDR3 sequences; around 15% are singletons. The sequencing sample was made of PBMCs. The origin of the receptors is a human donor in good health (CMV status not recorded). Some clones in this sample may be carry-over from other donors' samples.

V and J are TRBV29-1 and TRBJ2-7; D gene unclear. V was clipped by 2 bases and J by 0 bases, with 14 bases between them. This CDR3 comprises 15 residues. Germline CDR1 and CDR2: SQVTM and ANQGSEA. CDR3 DNA sequence: TGCAGCGTTGAATACGCGGCTCTATTCTCCTACGAGCAGTACTTC. This translates into CSVEYAALFSYEQYF.

In this sample, this clonotype turned up many times. J is TRBJ2-5 and V is TRBV28, with 14 bases that match TRBD2. The germline CDR1 and CDR2 sequences are MDHEN and SYDVKM. With 1 base clipped from V and 1 base from J, the junction kept 17 bases outside the gene matches. The CDR3 runs to 22 residues. The CDR3 bases are TGTGCCAGCAGTTTATTAGCTCGAGGGAACGGACTAGCGGGAGGTTTCCAAGAGACCCAGTACTTC. This sequence encodes CASSLLARGNGLAGGFQETQYF.